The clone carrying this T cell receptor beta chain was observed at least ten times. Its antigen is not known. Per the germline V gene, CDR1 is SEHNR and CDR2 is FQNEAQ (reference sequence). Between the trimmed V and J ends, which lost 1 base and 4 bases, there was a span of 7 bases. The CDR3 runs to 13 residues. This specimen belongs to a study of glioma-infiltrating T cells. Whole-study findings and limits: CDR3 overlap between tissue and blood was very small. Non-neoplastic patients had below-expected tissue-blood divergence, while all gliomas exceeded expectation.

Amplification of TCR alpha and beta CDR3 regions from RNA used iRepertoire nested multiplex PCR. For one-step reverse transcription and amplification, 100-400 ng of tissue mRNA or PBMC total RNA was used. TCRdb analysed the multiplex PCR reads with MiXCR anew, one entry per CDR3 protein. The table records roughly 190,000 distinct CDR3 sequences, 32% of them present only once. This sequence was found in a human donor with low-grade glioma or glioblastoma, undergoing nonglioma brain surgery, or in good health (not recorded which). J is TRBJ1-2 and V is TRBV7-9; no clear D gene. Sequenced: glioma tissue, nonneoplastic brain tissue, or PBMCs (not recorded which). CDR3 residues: CASSLGRVYGYTF. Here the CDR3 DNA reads TGTGCCAGCAGCTTAGGCCGGGTCTATGGCTACACCTTC. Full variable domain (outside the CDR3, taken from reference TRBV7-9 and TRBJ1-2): DTGVSQNPRHKITKRGQNVTFRCDPISEHNRLYWYRQTLGQGPEFLTYFQNEAQLEKSRLLSDRFSAERPKGSFSTLEIQRTEQGDSAMYLCASSLGRVYGYTFGSGTRLTVV.